The text below deals with one T cell receptor (beta chain). The germline V gene has CDR1 SGHDT and CDR2 YYEEEE. Between the trimmed V and J ends, which lost 2 bases and 4 bases, there was a span of 15 bases. CDR3 size: 16 residues. The protocol was immunoSEQ multiplex PCR, while the TCRdb copy is restricted to in-frame clones and leaves out a portion. The sample yields about 34,000 clones, about nine tenths seen once. These data come from a study of T cell changes during pregnancy in multiple sclerosis. This chain uses TRBV5-6 with TRBJ2-2; D is undetermined. This specimen consisted of CD8+ T cells from peripheral blood mononuclear cells, obtained after pregnancy. This TCR came from a female donor with multiple sclerosis, enrolled in a pregnancy study. CDR3 protein: CASSFVGGSTTGELFF. CDR3 nucleotide sequence: TGTGCCAGCAGCTTTGTTGGTGGCAGTACCACCGGGGAGCTGTTTTTT.